The TCR beta chain described here comes from a study of T-cell reconstitution after alpha-beta-depleted transplantation in children. Overall study findings and caveats: Some patients showed high day-60 TCRbeta diversity, which derived from surviving recipient T cells and thymic progenitors. Counts and diversity of T cells one year after transplant came mostly from newly produced T cells. Expanded clones from the graft, numbering several hundred, reportedly supplied alpha-beta T cells about two months after transplant.

The germline CDR1 and CDR2 sequences are WSHSY and SAAADI. Trimming cost V 10 bases and J 1 base, with 14 bases left between them. The CDR3 consists of 14 residues. A TCRbeta library incorporating unique molecular identifiers was prepared. TCRdb itself ran the PCR reads through MiXCR, one entry per CDR3 protein. The table records around 450,000 distinct CDR3 sequences, 8% to 11% of them present only once. This clonotype was recorded many times. The antigen is undetermined. The chain couples TRBV10-2 to TRBJ2-4, with TRBD2 as a possible D gene (5 bases). Sequenced here: PBMCs, sampled before TCRalphabeta/CD19-depleted stem cell transplant. The sequence was collected from a child younger than 10 with inherited bone marrow failure, due to receive a stem cell transplant. In DNA, the CDR3 is TGCGCCATCTCGGAGGTCTGGGCCAAAAACATTCAGTACTTC. The encoded protein is CAISEVWAKNIQYF.